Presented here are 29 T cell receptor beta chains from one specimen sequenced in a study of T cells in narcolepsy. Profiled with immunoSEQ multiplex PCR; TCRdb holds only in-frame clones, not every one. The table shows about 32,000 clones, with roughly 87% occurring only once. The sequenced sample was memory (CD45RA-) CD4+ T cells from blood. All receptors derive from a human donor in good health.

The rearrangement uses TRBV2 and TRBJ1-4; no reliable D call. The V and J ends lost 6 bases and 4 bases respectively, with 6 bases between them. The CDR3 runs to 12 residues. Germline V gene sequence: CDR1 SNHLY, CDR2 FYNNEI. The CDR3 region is CASSHGNEKLFF. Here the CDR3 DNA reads TGTGCCAGCAGCCATGGTAATGAAAAACTGTTTTTT.

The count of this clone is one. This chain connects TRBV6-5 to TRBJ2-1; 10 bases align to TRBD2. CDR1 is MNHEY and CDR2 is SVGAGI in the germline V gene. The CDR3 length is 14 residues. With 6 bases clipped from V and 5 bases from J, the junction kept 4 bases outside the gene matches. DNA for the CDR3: TGTGCCAGCAGGGGGAGCGGGGGGGACAATGAGCAGTTCTTC. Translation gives CASRGSGGDNEQFF.

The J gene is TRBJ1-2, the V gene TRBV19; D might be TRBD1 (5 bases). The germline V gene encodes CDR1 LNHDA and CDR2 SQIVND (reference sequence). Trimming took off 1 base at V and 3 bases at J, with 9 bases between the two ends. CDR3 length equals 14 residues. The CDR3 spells CASSIGGLDYGYTF. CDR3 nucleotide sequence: TGTGCCAGTAGTATAGGGGGCCTGGACTATGGCTACACCTTC. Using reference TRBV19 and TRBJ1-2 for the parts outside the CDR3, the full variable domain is DGGITQSPKYLFRKEGQNVTLSCEQNLNHDAMYWYRQDPGQGLRLIYYSQIVNDFQKGDIAEGYSVSREKKESFPLTVTSAQKNPTAFYLCASSIGGLDYGYTFGSGTRLTVV.

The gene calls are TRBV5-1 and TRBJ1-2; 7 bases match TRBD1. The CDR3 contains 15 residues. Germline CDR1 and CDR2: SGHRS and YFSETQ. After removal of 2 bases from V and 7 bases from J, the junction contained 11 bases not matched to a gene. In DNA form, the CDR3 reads TGCGCCAGCAGCTTACTACGGACAGGTCAAGGTGGCTACACCTTC. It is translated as CASSLLRTGQGGYTF. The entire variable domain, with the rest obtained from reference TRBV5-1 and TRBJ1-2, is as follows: KAGVTQTPRYLIKTRGQQVTLSCSPISGHRSVSWYQQTPGQGLQFLFEYFSETQRNKGNFPGRFSGRQFSNSRSEMNVSTLELGDSALYLCASSLLRTGQGGYTFGSGTRLTVV.

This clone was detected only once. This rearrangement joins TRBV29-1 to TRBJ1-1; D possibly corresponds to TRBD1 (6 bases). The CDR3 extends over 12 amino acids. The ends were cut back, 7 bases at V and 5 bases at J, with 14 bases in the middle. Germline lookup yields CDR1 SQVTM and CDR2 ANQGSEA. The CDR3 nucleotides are TGCAGCGCACACAGGGAAGGAACTGAAGCTTTCTTT. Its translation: CSAHREGTEAFF.

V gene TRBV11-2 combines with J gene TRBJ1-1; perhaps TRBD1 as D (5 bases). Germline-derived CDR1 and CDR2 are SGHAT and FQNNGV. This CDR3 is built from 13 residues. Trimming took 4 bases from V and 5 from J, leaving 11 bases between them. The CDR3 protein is CASSWDRGTEAFF. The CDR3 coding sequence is TGTGCCAGCAGCTGGGACCGGGGGACTGAAGCTTTCTTT.

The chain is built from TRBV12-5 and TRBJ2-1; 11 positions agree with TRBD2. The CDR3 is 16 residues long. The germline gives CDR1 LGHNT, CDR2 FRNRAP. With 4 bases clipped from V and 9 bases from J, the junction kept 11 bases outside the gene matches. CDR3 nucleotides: TGTGCTAGTGGTTCCTCTAGCGGGGGGTGGTTAACTGAGCAGTTCTTC. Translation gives CASGSSSGGWLTEQFF.

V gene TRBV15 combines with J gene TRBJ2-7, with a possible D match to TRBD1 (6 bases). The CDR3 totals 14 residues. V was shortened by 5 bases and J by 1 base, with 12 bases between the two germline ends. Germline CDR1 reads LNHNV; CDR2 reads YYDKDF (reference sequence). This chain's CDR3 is CATSDRSASYEQYF. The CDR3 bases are TGTGCCACCAGCGACAGGTCCGCTTCCTACGAGCAGTACTTC.

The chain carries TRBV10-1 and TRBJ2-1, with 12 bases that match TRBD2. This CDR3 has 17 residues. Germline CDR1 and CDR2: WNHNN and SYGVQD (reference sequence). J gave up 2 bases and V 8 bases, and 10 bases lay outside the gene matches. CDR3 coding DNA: TGCGCCAGCCGGACCCCCGGACTAGCGGGGACCTACAATGAGCAGTTCTTC. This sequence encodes CASRTPGLAGTYNEQFF.

The CDR3 DNA reads TGTGCCAGCTCACCGACCCCGATGACTAGAGTAAAGGAGACCCAGTACTTC. Translation gives CASSPTPMTRVKETQYF. The rearrangement links TRBV18 to TRBJ2-5; maybe TRBD2 (6 bases). The germline gives CDR1 KGHSH, CDR2 LQKENI. This CDR3 contains 17 residues. The V end was cut by 3 bases, the J end by 5 bases, with 22 bases between.

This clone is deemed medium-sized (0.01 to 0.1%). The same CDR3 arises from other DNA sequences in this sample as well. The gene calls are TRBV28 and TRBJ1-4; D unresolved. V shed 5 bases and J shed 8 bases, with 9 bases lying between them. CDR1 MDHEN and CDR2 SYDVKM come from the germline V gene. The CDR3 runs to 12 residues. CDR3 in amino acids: CASSAGKEKLFF. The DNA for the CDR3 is TGTGCCAGCAGTGCGGGGAAGGAAAAACTGTTTTTT.

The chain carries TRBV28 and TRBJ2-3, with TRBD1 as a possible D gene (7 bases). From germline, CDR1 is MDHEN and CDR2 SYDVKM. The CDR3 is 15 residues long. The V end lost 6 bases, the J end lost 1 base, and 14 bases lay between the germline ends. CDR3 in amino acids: CASSQGGSGTDTQYF. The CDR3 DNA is TGTGCCAGCAGCCAGGGGGGCTCTGGCACAGATACGCAGTATTTT.

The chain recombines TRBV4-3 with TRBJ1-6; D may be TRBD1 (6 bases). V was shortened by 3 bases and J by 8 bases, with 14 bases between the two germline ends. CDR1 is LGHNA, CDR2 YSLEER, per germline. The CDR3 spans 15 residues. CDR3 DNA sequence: TGCGCCAGCAGCCAGGGGTCTGGGGGCTATTCACCCCTCCACTTT. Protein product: CASSQGSGGYSPLHF.

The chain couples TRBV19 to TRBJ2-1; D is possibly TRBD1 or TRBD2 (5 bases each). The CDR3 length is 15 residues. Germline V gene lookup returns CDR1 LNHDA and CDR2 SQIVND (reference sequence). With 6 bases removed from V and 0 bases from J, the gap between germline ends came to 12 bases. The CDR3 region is CASSQRGRSYNEQFF. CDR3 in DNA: TGTGCCAGTAGCCAGAGGGGCCGCTCCTACAATGAGCAGTTCTTC.

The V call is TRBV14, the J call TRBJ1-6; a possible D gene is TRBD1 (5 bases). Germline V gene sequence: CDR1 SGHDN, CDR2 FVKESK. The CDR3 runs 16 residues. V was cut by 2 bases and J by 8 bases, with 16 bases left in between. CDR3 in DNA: TGTGCCAGCAGCCAACTGGTTTTCCCGGGGGATTCACCCCTCCACTTT. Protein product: CASSQLVFPGDSPLHF.

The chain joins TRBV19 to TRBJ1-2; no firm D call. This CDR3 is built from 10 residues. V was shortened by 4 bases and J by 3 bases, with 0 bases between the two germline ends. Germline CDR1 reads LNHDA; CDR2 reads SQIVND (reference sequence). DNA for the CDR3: TGTGCCAGTAGTAACTATGGCTACACCTTC. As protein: CASSNYGYTF.

The CDR3 nucleotides are TGCGCCAGCAGCCGGGACATTAAGGCTTATGGCTACACCTTC. Its translation is CASSRDIKAYGYTF. This chain joins TRBV4-3 and TRBJ1-2; tentative D call: TRBD1 (6 bases). The V and J ends lost 4 bases and 5 bases respectively, with 14 bases between them. The CDR3 is 14 residues long. CDR1 and CDR2 (germline): LGHNA, YSLEER.

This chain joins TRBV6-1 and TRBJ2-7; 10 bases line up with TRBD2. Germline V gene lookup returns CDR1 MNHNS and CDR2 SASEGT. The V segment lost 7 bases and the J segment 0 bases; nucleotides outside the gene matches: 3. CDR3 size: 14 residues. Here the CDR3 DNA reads TGTGCCAGCAAACTAGCGGGGAGCTCCTACGAGCAGTACGTC. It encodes CASKLAGSSYEQYV.

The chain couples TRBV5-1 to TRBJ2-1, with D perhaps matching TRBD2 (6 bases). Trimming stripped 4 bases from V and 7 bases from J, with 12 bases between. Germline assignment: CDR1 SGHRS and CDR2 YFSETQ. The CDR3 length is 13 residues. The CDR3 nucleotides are TGCGCCAGCAGCATAGGCGGGGTGAATGAGCAGTTCTTC. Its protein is CASSIGGVNEQFF.

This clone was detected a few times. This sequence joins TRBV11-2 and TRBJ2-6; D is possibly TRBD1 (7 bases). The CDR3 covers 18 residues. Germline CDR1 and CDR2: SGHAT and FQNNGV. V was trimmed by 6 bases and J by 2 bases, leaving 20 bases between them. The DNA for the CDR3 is TGTGCCAGCAGGGGGTTACGGAGGGGGCGACCTGGGGCCAACGTCCTGACTTTC. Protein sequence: CASRGLRRGRPGANVLTF.

The CDR3 DNA reads as TGCGCCAGCAGCCGATCTAGGGACCCAGATACGCAGTATTTT. Its protein is CASSRSRDPDTQYF. The V and J genes are TRBV4-3 and TRBJ2-3; D assignment may be TRBD1 or TRBD2 (5 bases each). Trimming stripped 4 bases from V and 4 bases from J, with 12 bases between. This CDR3 spans 14 amino acids. CDR1 and CDR2 (germline): LGHNA, YSLEER.

CDR3 in amino acids: CASSYSNSLVAEAFF. The CDR3 DNA sequence: TGTGCCAGCAGTTACTCGAATAGCCTGGTAGCTGAAGCTTTCTTT. The chain is built from TRBV6-6 and TRBJ1-1; D call uncertain. The CDR3 has 15 residues. Trimming left V 0 bases short and J 6 bases short, with 14 bases between. CDR1 MNHNY and CDR2 SVGAGI come from the germline V gene (reference sequence).

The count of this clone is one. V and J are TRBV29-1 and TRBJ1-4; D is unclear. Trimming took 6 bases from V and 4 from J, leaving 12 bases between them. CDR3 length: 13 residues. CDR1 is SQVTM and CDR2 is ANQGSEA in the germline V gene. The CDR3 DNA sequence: TGCAGCGTCAGAGTTGTTGGTAATGAAAAACTGTTTTTT. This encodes CSVRVVGNEKLFF.

CDR3 sequence (DNA): TGTGCCAGCAGCTTGGTTAGCGGGGGTTTTACCGGGGAGCTGTTTTTT. Translating it yields CASSLVSGGFTGELFF. The genes are TRBV5-5 and TRBJ2-2, with 9 bases aligning to TRBD2. The trim removed 0 bases at V and 5 bases at J, leaving 5 bases unmatched. CDR1 SGHKS and CDR2 YYEKEE come from the germline V gene (reference sequence). The CDR3 consists of 16 residues.

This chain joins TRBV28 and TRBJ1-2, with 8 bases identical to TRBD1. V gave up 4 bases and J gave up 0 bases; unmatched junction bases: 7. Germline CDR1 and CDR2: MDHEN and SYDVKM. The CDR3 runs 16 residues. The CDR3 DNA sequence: TGTGCCAGCAGTTCTACCGGGACAGGCCCTAACTATGGCTACACCTTC. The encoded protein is CASSSTGTGPNYGYTF.

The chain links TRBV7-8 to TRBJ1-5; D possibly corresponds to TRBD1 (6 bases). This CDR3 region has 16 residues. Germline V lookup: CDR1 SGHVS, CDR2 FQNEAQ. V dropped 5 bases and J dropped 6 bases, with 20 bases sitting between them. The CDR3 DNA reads TGTGCCAGCAGCCGTACAGGCCCGGGGGGGCGTCAGCCCCAGCATTTT. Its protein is CASSRTGPGGRQPQHF.

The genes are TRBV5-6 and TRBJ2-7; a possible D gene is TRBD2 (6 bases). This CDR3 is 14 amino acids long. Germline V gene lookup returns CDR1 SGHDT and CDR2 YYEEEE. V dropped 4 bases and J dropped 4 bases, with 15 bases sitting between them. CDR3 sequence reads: CASSEAGLQYEQYV. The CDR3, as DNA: TGTGCCAGCAGCGAAGCGGGCCTACAATACGAGCAGTACGTC.

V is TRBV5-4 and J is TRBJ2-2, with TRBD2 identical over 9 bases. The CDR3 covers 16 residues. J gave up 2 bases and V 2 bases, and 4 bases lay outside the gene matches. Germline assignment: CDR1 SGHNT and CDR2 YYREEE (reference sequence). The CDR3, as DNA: TGTGCCAGCAGCTTTCTAGCGGGGTGTAACACCGGGGAGCTGTTTTTT. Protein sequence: CASSFLAGCNTGELFF.

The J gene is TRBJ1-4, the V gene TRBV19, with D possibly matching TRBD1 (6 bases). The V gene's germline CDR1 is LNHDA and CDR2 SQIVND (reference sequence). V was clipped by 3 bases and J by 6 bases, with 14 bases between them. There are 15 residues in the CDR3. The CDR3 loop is CASSIAGGRDEKLFF. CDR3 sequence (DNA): TGTGCCAGTAGTATTGCTGGGGGCCGGGATGAAAAACTGTTTTTT.